This T cell receptor beta chain was captured in a study of T cell repertoires in cytomegalovirus infection (dated by TCRdb to between 2018 and 2020). Background on the whole study: The HLA type of each donor mattered for the analysis, because public TCR beta signatures pointed to carriage of CMV infection along with the matching HLA type. What the research found in general, with its limitations: Carriers of CMV infection plus the relevant HLA type were discriminated by the cumulative frequency of public TCR beta family members in the study cohort and in an independent roughly 340-donor cohort. The ex vivo response was dominated by HLA-C-restricted CMV-specific TCR beta clonotypes, which also provided the single most frequent clonotype in two of eight donors.

The sequencer listed for this sample is Illumina HiSeq 1500. In-frame beta chains were kept once TCRdb had trimmed the public reads at Q25 with fastp and called clones with MiXCR. Rows are unified per CDR3 protein, each entry keeping the most common DNA and genes. The sample has roughly 230,000 distinct CDR3 sequences on record, about 23% of them singletons. The ten largest clones take up about 18% of the sample. For this clonotype: Its target antigen remains unknown. Within one base of it there is no much larger clone, and no base qualities were kept.

Trimming takes 4 bases from V and 3 bases from J, and the germline ends sit 13 bases apart. The germline V gene sets CDR1 to SGHDT and CDR2 to YYEEEE. The CDR3 contains 15 residues, cysteine and phenylalanine counted. Left in the record is the CDR3 DNA by itself, 45 bases read in frame from the first base. This TCR derives from a human donor in good health (CMV status not recorded). Some clones in this sample may be carry-over from other donors' samples. The chain was built from TRBV5-6 and TRBJ2-2; the D segment could be TRBD2, given 5 matching bases. Material for sequencing was CD8+ T cells from PBMCs. The CDR3: CASSNPGDYTGELFF. In nucleotide form, the sequence is TGTGCCAGCAGCAACCCCGGGGATTACACCGGGGAGCTGTTTTTT.